Each of the 2 T cell receptor beta chains below was sequenced from the same sample in a study of cytomegalovirus exposure and HLA in healthy donors. The PCR was carried out with 60 Vbeta primers and 13 Jbeta primers. Generated by immunoSEQ multiplex PCR, the TCRdb table keeps only in-frame clones and is missing some. In all, the sample yields 55,000 to 75,000 clones. Sequencing was done on a sample of PBMCs. Every receptor here comes from a male donor in good health and CMV-seronegative.

V and J are TRBV7-9 and TRBJ2-1; a possible D gene is TRBD1 (5 bases). V was pared by 6 bases and J by 9 bases, with 12 bases between. The CDR3 extends over 12 amino acids. The germline V gene has CDR1 SEHNR and CDR2 FQNEAQ (reference sequence). The CDR3 loop is CASRPTTGEQFF. The CDR3 DNA reads TGTGCCAGCAGGCCCACTACAGGTGAGCAGTTCTTC. Looking up the rest from reference TRBV7-9 and TRBJ2-1 gives the full variable domain: DTGVSQNPRHKITKRGQNVTFRCDPISEHNRLYWYRQTLGQGPEFLTYFQNEAQLEKSRLLSDRFSAERPKGSFSTLEIQRTEQGDSAMYLCASRPTTGEQFFGPGTRLTVL.

The CDR3 region has the DNA TGTGCCAGCAGTTTAGCGGGACAGGGGGCGGATACGCAGTATTTT. This encodes CASSLAGQGADTQYF. The J gene is TRBJ2-3, the V gene TRBV27, with TRBD1 matching 12 bases. Unmatched junction bases numbered 3, after V lost 2 bases and J lost 6 bases. This CDR3 has 15 residues. Germline V gene data show CDR1 as MNHEY and CDR2 as SMNVEV (reference sequence).